One and the same sample provided the 9 T cell receptor beta chains below, sequenced in a study of T-cell reconstitution after alpha-beta-depleted transplantation in children. Preparation of the TCRbeta library used unique molecular identifiers. TCRdb reprocessed the PCR reads via MiXCR and lists one record per CDR3 protein. In the table there are 150,000 to 200,000 distinct CDR3 sequences, 13% to 15% of which are singletons. The sequences come from PBMCs from the stem cell graft donor, collected from the stem cell graft. The receptors derive from a human donor who donated a stem cell graft to a child with acute lymphoblastic leukemia.

The V call is TRBV29-1, the J call TRBJ2-5; TRBD1 agrees at 9 bases. V dropped 6 bases and J dropped 5; count of bases not matched to a gene: 7. The CDR3 contains 13 residues. CDR1 is SQVTM, CDR2 ANQGSEA, per germline. In DNA, the CDR3 is TGCAGCGTGAGGGGACAGGGCGGGGAGACCCAGTACTTC. It specifies CSVRGQGGETQYF.

A note on this clonotype: A clone one base away is much larger, so this may be a read error. V gene TRBV24-1 combines with J gene TRBJ2-3; D unclear. This CDR3 is 12 amino acids long. Looked up from germline, CDR1 is KGHDR and CDR2 is SFDVKD. Deletions cut 6 bases from V and 2 bases from J, with 5 bases between. CDR3 DNA: TGTGCCACCAGTTATTACACAGATACGCAGTATTTT. Translated, it gives CATSYYTDTQYF.

This clonotype was detected many times. The chain employs TRBV6-1 and TRBJ2-3; TRBD1 matches 9 bases. V was clipped by 4 bases and J by 6 bases; unmatched bases: 2. CDR3 length: 13 residues. Germline-derived CDR1 and CDR2 are MNHNS and SASEGT. CDR3 region: CASSGQGVDTQYF. The CDR3 DNA is TGTGCCAGCAGTGGACAGGGGGTGGATACGCAGTATTTT.

The chain combines TRBV29-1 with TRBJ2-2, with D perhaps assigned TRBD1 or TRBD2 (6 bases each). CDR3 length: 14 amino acids. Germline CDR1 reads SQVTM; CDR2 reads ANQGSEA. The CDR3 region has the DNA TGCAGTGGTTTGCAGGGGAGGTCCACCGGGGAGCTGTTTTTT. Translating it yields CSGLQGRSTGELFF.

This clonotype has just a few counts. This chain uses TRBV6-1 with TRBJ2-5, with a weak D call TRBD1 (5 bases). The CDR3 is 14 amino acids. V lost 7 bases to trimming and J lost 4 bases, with 16 bases between them. CDR1 MNHNS and CDR2 SASEGT come from the germline V gene. The CDR3 DNA follows: TGTGCCAGCAATGGGGCCGCCCTGGGAGAGACCCAGTACTTC. Its translation is CASNGAALGETQYF.

Many counts were recorded for this clonotype. The chain uses TRBV12-3 or TRBV12-4 and TRBJ2-7; TRBD1 agrees at 7 bases. The CDR3 is made up of 16 amino acids. After removal of 1 base from V and 4 bases from J, the junction contained 10 bases not matched to a gene. CDR3 DNA sequence: TGTGCCAGCAGTTTAGAGGACAGGCTCTCGGATTACGAGCAGTACTTC. This translates into CASSLEDRLSDYEQYF.

This clonotype has just a few counts. The chain joins TRBV4-2 to TRBJ2-7, with D perhaps TRBD2 (6 bases). Germline-derived CDR1 and CDR2 are LGHNA and YNFKEQ. The CDR3 contains 14 residues. V was trimmed by 2 bases and J by 2 bases, leaving 10 bases between them. The CDR3 reads CASSQSSGPYEQYF. As DNA, the CDR3 is TGTGCCAGCAGCCAAAGTAGCGGACCCTACGAGCAGTACTTC.

This clonotype was counted ten times or more. This sequence joins TRBV6-5 and TRBJ2-5, with 7 bases that match TRBD2. This CDR3 contains 14 residues. Per germline, CDR1 MNHEY and CDR2 SVGAGI. V shed 2 bases and J 2 bases; nucleotides not matched to a gene: 2. The DNA for the CDR3 is TGTGCCAGCAGTTACCAGCGGGGTCAAGAGACCCAGTACTTC. This encodes CASSYQRGQETQYF.

This clonotype was found many times. The chain employs TRBV7-2 and TRBJ2-3; 9 nucleotides line up with TRBD2. This CDR3 is 15 amino acids long. Trimming took 3 bases from V and 5 from J; bases not matched to a gene: 6. Germline CDR1 and CDR2: SGHTA and FQGNSA. The CDR3 loop is CASSFFGGREDTQYF. DNA for the CDR3: TGTGCCAGCAGCTTCTTTGGCGGGAGGGAAGATACGCAGTATTTT.